The T cell receptor beta chain described here comes from a study of cytomegalovirus exposure and HLA in healthy donors. CDR3 size: 13 residues. The V segment lost 6 bases and the J segment 2 bases; nucleotides outside the gene matches: 2. CDR1 is SGHRS and CDR2 is YFSETQ in the germline V gene. A word on this clone: Antigen: not known.

Study-wide results and caveats: Reports described diagnosis of cytomegalovirus status by the classifier as highly specific and sensitive. For most subjects, TCR beta sequences were reported to predict HLA-A and HLA-B alleles with accuracy. It is likely that the observed cluster of highly shared sequence variants was a sequencing artifact.

PCR used 60 Vbeta primers and 13 Jbeta primers. Clones were sequenced by immunoSEQ multiplex PCR, and TCRdb holds only the in-frame ones, with some missing. The table includes about 150,000 clones, roughly 88% detected once. This receptor was identified in a woman aged 40 to 50 in good health and CMV-seronegative. The sequencing input was PBMCs. This chain links TRBV5-1 with TRBJ2-3, with 8 positions matching TRBD1. CDR3: CASMTGDTDTQYF. Here the CDR3 DNA reads TGCGCCAGCATGACAGGGGACACAGATACGCAGTATTTT.